This T cell receptor beta chain was profiled in a study of blood T cells in healthy people across ages. The CDR3 extends over 15 amino acids. CDR1 and CDR2 (germline): MDHEN, SYDVKM. The study, taken as a whole, reports: Diversity estimated from one million T cells was considered an underestimate. Older age went with lower TCR beta diversity per million T cells, in a roughly linear way.

Each sample had at least 6 million PBMCs isolated. A second about 7 to 12 cycle PCR used barcoded and J-beta primers. One entry per CDR3 protein results from TCRdb running MiXCR on the 5' RACE reads. This sample has 1 million or so distinct CDR3 sequences, with almost 25% found just once. Notes on this clonotype: Its antigen is undetermined.

The same specimen was also included in a second study, on T cells of mothers and their children. According to that study: Overlap ran slightly, non-significantly higher for related than unrelated mother-child pairs.

The chain joins TRBV28 to TRBJ2-5; tentative D call: TRBD1 (5 bases). The J call may be incorrect, as the DNA end agrees better with TRBJ2-7. The sample comprised blood. This clonotype originated in a girl aged 2-15 years in good health. The CDR3 here is CASSPGKGSSYEQYF. CDR3 in DNA: TGTGCCAGCAGCCCAGGGAAAGGTTCATCCTACGAGCAGTACTTC.